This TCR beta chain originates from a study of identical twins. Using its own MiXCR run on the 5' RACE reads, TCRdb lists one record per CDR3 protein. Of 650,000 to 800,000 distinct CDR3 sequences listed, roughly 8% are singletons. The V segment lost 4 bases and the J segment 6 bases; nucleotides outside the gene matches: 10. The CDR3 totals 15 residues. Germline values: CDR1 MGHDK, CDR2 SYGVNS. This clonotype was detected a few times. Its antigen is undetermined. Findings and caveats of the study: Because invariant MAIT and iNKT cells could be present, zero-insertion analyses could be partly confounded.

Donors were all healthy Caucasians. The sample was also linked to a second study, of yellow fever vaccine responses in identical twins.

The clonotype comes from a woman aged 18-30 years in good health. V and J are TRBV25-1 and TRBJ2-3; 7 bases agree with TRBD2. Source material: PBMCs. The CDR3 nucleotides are TGTGCCAGCAGTGCTCTGGCGGGGGAGAGGGATACGCAGTATTTT. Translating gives CASSALAGERDTQYF.